This T cell receptor (beta chain) was retrieved from a study of long-term antiretroviral therapy in people with HIV. Findings and limits, study-wide: On ART adherence, viral resistance or therapy changes, no data were available.

This CDR3 has 19 amino acids. After removal of 0 bases from V and 5 bases from J, the junction contained 12 bases not matched to a gene. The germline gives CDR1 KGHSH, CDR2 LQKENI. Running of the v3.0 immunoSEQ assay took place at survey level. Assay used: immunoSEQ multiplex PCR; TCRdb lists only in-frame clones, some missing. The sample carries about 22,000 clones, 82% recorded once. Remarks on this clone: Its antigen is unidentified.

This clonotype was obtained from a man aged 45-65 years with HIV. The chain is built from TRBV18 and TRBJ2-3, with 12 bases matching TRBD2. The sample here was unsorted PBMCs, taken at the start of antiretroviral therapy. The CDR3 region has the DNA TGTGCCAGCTCACCACCGGAGCTAGCGGGGGGGCCCGGTAGAGATACGCAGTATTTT. Protein: CASSPPELAGGPGRDTQYF.